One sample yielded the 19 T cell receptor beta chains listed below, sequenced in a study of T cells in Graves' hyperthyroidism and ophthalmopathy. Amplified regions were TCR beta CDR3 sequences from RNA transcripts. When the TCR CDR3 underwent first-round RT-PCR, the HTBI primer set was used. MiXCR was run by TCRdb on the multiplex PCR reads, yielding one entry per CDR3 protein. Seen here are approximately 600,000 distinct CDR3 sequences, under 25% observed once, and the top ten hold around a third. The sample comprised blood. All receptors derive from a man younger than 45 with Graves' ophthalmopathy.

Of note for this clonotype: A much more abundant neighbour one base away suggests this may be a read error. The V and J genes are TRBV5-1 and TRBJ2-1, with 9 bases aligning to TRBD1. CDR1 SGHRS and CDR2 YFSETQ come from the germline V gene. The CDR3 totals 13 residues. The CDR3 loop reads CASRGTGNNKQFF. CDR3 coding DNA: TGCGCCAGCAGAGGGACAGGGAACAATAAGCAGTTCTTC.

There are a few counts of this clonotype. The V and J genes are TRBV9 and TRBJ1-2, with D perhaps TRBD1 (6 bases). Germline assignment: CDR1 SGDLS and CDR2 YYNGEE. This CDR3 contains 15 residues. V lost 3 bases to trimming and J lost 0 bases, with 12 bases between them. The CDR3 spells CASSDMDSPNYGYTF. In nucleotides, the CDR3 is TGTGCCAGCAGCGACATGGACAGCCCTAACTATGGCTACACCTTC.

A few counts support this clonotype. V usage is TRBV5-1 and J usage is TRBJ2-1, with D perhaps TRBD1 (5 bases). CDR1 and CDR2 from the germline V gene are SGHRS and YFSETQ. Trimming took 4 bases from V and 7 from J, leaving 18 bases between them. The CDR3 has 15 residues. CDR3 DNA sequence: TGCGCCAGCAGCCTAGATGGCAGGGTGTCAAATGAGCAGTTCTTC. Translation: CASSLDGRVSNEQFF.

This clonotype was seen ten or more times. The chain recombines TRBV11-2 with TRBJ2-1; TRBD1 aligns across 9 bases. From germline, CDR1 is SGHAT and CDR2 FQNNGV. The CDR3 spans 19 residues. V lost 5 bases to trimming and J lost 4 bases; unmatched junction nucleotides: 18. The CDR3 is CASSIPTNLQGAEYNEQFF. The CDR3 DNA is TGTGCCAGCAGCATACCAACCAATTTACAGGGGGCGGAATACAATGAGCAGTTCTTC.

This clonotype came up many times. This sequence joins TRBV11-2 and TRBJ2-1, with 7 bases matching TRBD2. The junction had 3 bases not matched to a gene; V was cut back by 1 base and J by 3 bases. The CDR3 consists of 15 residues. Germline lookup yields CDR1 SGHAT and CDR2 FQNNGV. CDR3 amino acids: CASSLGGGDYNEQFF. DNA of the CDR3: TGTGCCAGCAGCTTAGGGGGGGGGGACTACAATGAGCAGTTCTTC.

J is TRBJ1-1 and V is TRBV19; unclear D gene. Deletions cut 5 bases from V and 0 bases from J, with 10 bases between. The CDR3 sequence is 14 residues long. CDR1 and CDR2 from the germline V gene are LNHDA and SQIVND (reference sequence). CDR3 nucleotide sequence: TGTGCCAGTAGTTGGTCCTTGGTGAACACTGAAGCTTTCTTT. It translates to CASSWSLVNTEAFF. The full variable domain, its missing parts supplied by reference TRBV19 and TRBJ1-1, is DGGITQSPKYLFRKEGQNVTLSCEQNLNHDAMYWYRQDPGQGLRLIYYSQIVNDFQKGDIAEGYSVSREKKESFPLTVTSAQKNPTAFYLCASSWSLVNTEAFFGQGTRLTVV.

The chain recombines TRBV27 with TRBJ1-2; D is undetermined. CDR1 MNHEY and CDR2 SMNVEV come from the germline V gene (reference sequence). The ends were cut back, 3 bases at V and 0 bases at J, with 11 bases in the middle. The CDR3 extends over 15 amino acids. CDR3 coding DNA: TGTGCCAGCAGTTTTATAGCACCCCCTAACTATGGCTACACCTTC. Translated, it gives CASSFIAPPNYGYTF.

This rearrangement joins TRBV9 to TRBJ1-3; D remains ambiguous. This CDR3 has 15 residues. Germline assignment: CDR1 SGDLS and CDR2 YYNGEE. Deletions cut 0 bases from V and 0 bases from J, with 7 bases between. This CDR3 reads CASSVDPDSGNTIYF. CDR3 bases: TGTGCCAGCAGCGTAGATCCTGACTCTGGAAACACCATATATTTT.

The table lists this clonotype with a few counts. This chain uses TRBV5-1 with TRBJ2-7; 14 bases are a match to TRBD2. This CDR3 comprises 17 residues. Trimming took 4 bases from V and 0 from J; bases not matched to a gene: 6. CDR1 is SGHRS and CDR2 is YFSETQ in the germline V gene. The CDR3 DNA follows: TGCGCCAGCAGCCCGGGACTAGCGGGAGTGAGCTCCTACGAGCAGTACTTC. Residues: CASSPGLAGVSSYEQYF.

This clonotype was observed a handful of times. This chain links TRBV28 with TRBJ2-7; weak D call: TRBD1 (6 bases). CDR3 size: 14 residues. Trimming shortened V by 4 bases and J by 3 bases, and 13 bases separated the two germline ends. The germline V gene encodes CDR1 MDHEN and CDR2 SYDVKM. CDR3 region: CASSSQGQLYEQYF. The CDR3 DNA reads TGTGCCAGCAGTTCCCAGGGACAACTCTACGAGCAGTACTTC.

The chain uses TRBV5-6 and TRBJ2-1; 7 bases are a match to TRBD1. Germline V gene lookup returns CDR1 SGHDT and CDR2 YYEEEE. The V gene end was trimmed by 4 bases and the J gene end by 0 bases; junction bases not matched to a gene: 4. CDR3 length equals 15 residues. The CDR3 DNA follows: TGTGCCAGCAGCGGTGGGACAGCCTCCTACAATGAGCAGTTCTTC. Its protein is CASSGGTASYNEQFF.

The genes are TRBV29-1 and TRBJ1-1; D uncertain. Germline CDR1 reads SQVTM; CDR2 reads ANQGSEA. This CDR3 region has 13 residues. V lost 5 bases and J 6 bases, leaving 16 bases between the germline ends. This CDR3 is CSVSSIYGPEAFF. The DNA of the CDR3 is TGCAGCGTTTCCAGCATCTATGGTCCTGAAGCTTTCTTT.

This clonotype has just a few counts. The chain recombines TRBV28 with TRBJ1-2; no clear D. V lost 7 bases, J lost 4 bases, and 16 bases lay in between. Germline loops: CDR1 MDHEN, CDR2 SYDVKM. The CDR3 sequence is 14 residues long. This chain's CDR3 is CASTKGDGFYGYTF. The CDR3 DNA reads TGTGCCAGCACCAAAGGAGACGGATTCTATGGCTACACCTTC.

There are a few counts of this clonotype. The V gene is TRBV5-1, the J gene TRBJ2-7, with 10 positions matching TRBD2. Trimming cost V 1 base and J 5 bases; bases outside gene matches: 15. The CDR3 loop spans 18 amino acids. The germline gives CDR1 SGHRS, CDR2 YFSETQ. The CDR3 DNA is TGCGCCAGCAGCTTGTTTCTTTTGCGCACTAGCGGGAACCACGAGCAGTACTTC. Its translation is CASSLFLLRTSGNHEQYF.

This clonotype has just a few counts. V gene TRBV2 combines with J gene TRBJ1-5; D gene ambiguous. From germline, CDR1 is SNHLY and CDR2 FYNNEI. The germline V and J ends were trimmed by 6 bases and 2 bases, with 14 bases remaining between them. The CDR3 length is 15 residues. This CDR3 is CASSHGSGGNQPQHF. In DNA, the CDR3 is TGTGCCAGCAGCCATGGATCCGGTGGCAATCAGCCCCAGCATTTT.

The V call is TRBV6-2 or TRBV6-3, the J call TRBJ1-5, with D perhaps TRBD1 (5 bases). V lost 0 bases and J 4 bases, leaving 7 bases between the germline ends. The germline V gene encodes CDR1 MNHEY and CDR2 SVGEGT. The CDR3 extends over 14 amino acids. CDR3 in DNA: TGTGCCAGCAGTTACTCGTCAGGGAATCAGCCCCAGCATTTT. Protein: CASSYSSGNQPQHF.

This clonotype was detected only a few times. CDR3 in amino acids: CAWSVIGGSYEQYF. The CDR3 nucleotides read TGTGCCTGGAGTGTAATCGGGGGCAGCTACGAGCAGTACTTC. The gene calls are TRBV30 and TRBJ2-7; D may correspond to TRBD1 or TRBD2 (6 bases each). V shed 0 bases and J shed 3 bases, with 12 bases lying between them. CDR1 is GTSNPN and CDR2 is SVGIG in the germline V gene (reference sequence). This CDR3 is built from 14 residues.

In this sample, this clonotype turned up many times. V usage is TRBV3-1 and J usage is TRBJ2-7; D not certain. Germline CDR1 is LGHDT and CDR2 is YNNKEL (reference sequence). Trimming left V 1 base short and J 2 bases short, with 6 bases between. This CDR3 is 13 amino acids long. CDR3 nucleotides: TGTGCCAGCAGCCAAGGATCACCCTACGAGCAGTACTTC. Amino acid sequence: CASSQGSPYEQYF.

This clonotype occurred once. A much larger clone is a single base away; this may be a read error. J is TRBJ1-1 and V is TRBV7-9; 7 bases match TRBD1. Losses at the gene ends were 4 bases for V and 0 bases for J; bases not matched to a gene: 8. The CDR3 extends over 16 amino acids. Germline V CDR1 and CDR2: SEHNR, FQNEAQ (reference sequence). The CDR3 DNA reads TGTGCCAGCAGCTCCGGACAGGAGGCTGTGAACACTGAAGCTTTCTTT. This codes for CASSSGQEAVNTEAFF.